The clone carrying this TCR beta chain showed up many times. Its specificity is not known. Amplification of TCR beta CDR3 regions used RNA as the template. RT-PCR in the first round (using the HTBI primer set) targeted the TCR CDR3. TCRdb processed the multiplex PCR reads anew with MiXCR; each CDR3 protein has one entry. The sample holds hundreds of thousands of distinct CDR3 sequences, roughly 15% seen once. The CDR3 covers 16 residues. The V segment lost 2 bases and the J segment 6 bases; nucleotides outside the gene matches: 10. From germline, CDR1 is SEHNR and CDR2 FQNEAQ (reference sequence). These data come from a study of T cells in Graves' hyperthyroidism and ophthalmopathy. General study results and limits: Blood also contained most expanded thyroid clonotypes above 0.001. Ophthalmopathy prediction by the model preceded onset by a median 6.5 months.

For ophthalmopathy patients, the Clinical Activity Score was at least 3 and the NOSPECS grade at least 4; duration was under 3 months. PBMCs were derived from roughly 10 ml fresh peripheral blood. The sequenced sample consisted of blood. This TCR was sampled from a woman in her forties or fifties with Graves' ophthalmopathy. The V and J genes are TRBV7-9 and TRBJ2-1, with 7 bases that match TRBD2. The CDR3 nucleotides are TGTGCCAGCAGCTTATGGGCGGGAGAAAGGGCCAATGAGCAGTTCTTC. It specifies CASSLWAGERANEQFF. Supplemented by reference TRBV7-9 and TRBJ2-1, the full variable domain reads DTGVSQNPRHKITKRGQNVTFRCDPISEHNRLYWYRQTLGQGPEFLTYFQNEAQLEKSRLLSDRFSAERPKGSFSTLEIQRTEQGDSAMYLCASSLWAGERANEQFFGPGTRLTVL.